This T cell receptor beta chain came from a study of cytomegalovirus exposure and HLA in healthy donors. CDR3 size: 14 residues. The germline V and J ends were trimmed by 2 bases and 0 bases, with 8 bases remaining between them. CDR1 is MDHEN, CDR2 SYDVKM, per germline. As to this clone: This CDR3 is also generated by other DNA sequences in the sample.

Primers: 60 Vbeta forward and 13 Jbeta reverse. Libraries were prepared by immunoSEQ multiplex PCR; TCRdb keeps only in-frame clonotypes and omits some of them. Among 250,000 to 350,000 clones listed, 86% were seen once. Healthy individuals who donated bone marrow served as the donors. This sequence joins TRBV28 and TRBJ2-7; maybe TRBD1 (5 bases). This clonotype was sampled from a man in his forties in good health and CMV-seropositive. The sample was PBMCs. In nucleotides, the CDR3 is TGTGCCAGCAGTTTAGGGCAGGGCTCCTACGAGCAGTACTTC. This sequence encodes CASSLGQGSYEQYF.